A single sample is the source of the 4 T cell receptor beta chains below, sequenced in a study of cytomegalovirus exposure and HLA in healthy donors. Data came from immunoSEQ multiplex PCR; TCRdb stores just in-frame clones and leaves some out. This sample has roughly 300,000 clones, with 80% to 90% found just once. The sequencing sample was made of PBMCs. The receptors come from a woman in her late teens or twenties in good health and CMV-seronegative.

V is TRBV2 and J is TRBJ2-4; 8 bases map to TRBD1. The CDR3 spans 14 residues. The ends lost 4 bases at V and 4 bases at J; junction bases unmatched: 3. Germline lookup yields CDR1 SNHLY and CDR2 FYNNEI. CDR3 in DNA: TGTGCCAGCAGTGCAAGGACAGGGAAAAACATTCAGTACTTC. As protein: CASSARTGKNIQYF. Supplemented by reference TRBV2 and TRBJ2-4, the full variable domain reads EPEVTQTPSHQVTQMGQEVILRCVPISNHLYFYWYRQILGQKVEFLVSFYNNEISEKSEIFDDQFSVERPDGSNFTLKIRSTKLEDSAMYFCASSARTGKNIQYFGAGTRLSVL.

The chain joins TRBV6-5 to TRBJ1-1; D is unclear. This CDR3 comprises 13 residues. Germline CDR1 is MNHEY and CDR2 is SVGAGI. V was clipped by 3 bases and J by 2 bases, with 7 bases between them. CDR3: CASSYEGNTEAFF. DNA of the CDR3: TGTGCCAGCAGTTATGAGGGAAACACTGAAGCTTTCTTT.

V and J are TRBV19 and TRBJ2-7; D unresolved. Per the germline V gene, CDR1 is LNHDA and CDR2 is SQIVND (reference sequence). With 0 bases removed from V and 2 bases from J, the gap between germline ends came to 8 bases. This CDR3 is 14 amino acids long. The CDR3 reads CASSIEAFTYEQYF. Here the CDR3 DNA reads TGTGCCAGTAGTATAGAGGCCTTTACCTACGAGCAGTACTTC.

The chain has TRBV7-3 and TRBJ2-2; tentative D call: TRBD1 (7 bases). Trimming shortened V by 2 bases and J by 3 bases, and 19 bases separated the two germline ends. This CDR3 is 18 amino acids long. CDR1 and CDR2 from the germline V gene are SGHTA and FQGTGA. The CDR3 bases are TGTGCCAGCAGCTTATCGGACAGGAGGGTAGGGGACACCGGGGAGCTGTTTTTT. Translating it yields CASSLSDRRVGDTGELFF. The full variable domain, completed using reference TRBV7-3 and TRBJ2-2, is GAGVSQTPSNKVTEKGKYVELRCDPISGHTALYWYRQSLGQGPEFLIYFQGTGAADDSGLPNDRFFAVRPEGSVSTLKIQRTERGDSAVYLCASSLSDRRVGDTGELFFGEGSRLTVL.